This is a list of T cell receptor beta chains from one sample in a study of blood T cell repertoires in COVID-19. TCRdb's table, derived via immunoSEQ multiplex PCR, lists solely in-frame clones and lacks some. The table records 150,000 to 190,000 clones, around 74% of them present only once. Source material: peripheral blood. These receptors came from a woman of 80 years or more with acute or convalescent COVID-19. Both conserved end residues are part of each CDR3. A D gene is named only where the DNA matches it firmly. Expanded clones get a size class; other rows say once, few or many, or leave the size out.

cdr3_nt,cdr3_aa,d_call,clone_size,v_call,j_call
TGTGCCAGCAGTACACAGGGTCGACAGCCCCAGCATTTT,CASSTQGRQPQHF,NA,NA,TRBV6-2/TRBV6-3,TRBJ1-5
TGTGCCAGCAGCTTAGGAACGACCGGGACAATTCAGCAGTACTTC,CASSLGTTGTIQQYF,NA,NA,TRBV7-2,TRBJ2-7
TGCGCCAGCAGCCATCCCGGCAGGGGGTTAGATGAAAAACTGTTTTTT,CASSHPGRGLDEKLFF,TRBD1,many,TRBV4-1,TRBJ1-4
TGTGCCAGCAGCCCGGAGATGAACACTGAAGCTTTCTTT,CASSPEMNTEAFF,NA,few,TRBV7-3,TRBJ1-1
TGTGCCAGCAGTATTCTAGGTCAGCCCCAGCATTTT,CASSILGQPQHF,NA,NA,TRBV6-5,TRBJ1-5
TGCGCCAGCAGCGCGGAAACAGGGTCGGGCACTGAAGCTTTCTTT,CASSAETGSGTEAFF,NA,NA,TRBV5-1,TRBJ1-1
TGTGCCAGCAGTTTATCGATCTGGTTAGCGGGAGGACAGAGCTCCTACGAGCAGTACTTC,CASSLSIWLAGGQSSYEQYF,TRBD2,NA,TRBV27,TRBJ2-7
TGTGCCAGCAGACAACCTTACAGGGAAAACGGCTACACCTTC,CASRQPYRENGYTF,NA,NA,TRBV6-5,TRBJ1-2
TGCGCCAGCAGGCAACAGGACACTGAAGCTTTCTTT,CASRQQDTEAFF,NA,NA,TRBV5-1,TRBJ1-1
TGTGCCAGCAAGTCCAAACAGGGAGGGGTCCCCTACGAGCAGTACTTC,CASKSKQGGVPYEQYF,NA,many,TRBV6-6,TRBJ2-7
TGCGCCAGCAGCTTCGGACAGATAAACATTCAGTACTTC,CASSFGQINIQYF,NA,NA,TRBV5-1,TRBJ2-4
TGTGCCACCAGTGATTTTCCTCGGACAGGGGTTGAAAAACTGTTTTTT,CATSDFPRTGVEKLFF,TRBD1,NA,TRBV24-1,TRBJ1-4
TGTGCCAGCAGCGTAGGTCCTGCGGAGCAGGCTTTCTTT,CASSVGPAEQAFF,NA,NA,TRBV9,TRBJ1-1
TGTGCCAGCTCACCGCTCAGGACAGACGAACTGTTTTTT,CASSPLRTDELFF,NA,few,TRBV18,TRBJ1-4
TGTGCCAGTAGTATCGGGACAGGGAATCAGCCCCAGCATTTT,CASSIGTGNQPQHF,TRBD1,NA,TRBV19,TRBJ1-5